A selection of T cell receptor beta chains follows, all from one sample in a study of blood T cell repertoires in COVID-19. This table comes from immunoSEQ multiplex PCR, and its TCRdb copy is limited to in-frame clones, with some not included. The sample has roughly 190,000 clones; around nine tenths are singletons. The sample taken for sequencing was peripheral blood. These receptor sequences come from a man aged 65 to 85 with acute or convalescent COVID-19. CDR3s include the opening cysteine and the closing phenylalanine or tryptophan. The D gene is left open where the match is weak. Some rows have no size entry. The others give once, few or many, or a class for an expanded clone.

j_call	d_call	clone_size	v_call	cdr3_nt	cdr3_aa
TRBJ2-7	TRBD1	few	TRBV18	TGTGCCAGCTCCCCCGGGACAGGTTTCGAGCAGTACTTC	CASSPGTGFEQYF
TRBJ2-3	TRBD2	.	TRBV28	TGTGCCAGCAGTTTGGGGCTAGCGGGGTCTATCACAGATACGCAGTATTTT	CASSLGLAGSITDTQYF
TRBJ2-7	.	.	TRBV5-1	TGCGCCAGCAGCTTGAGACAGGAGTCCTACGAGCAGTACTTC	CASSLRQESYEQYF
TRBJ2-7	TRBD1	.	TRBV28	TGTGCCAGCTCCAGGGGGAGACCTCCCTACGAGCAGTACTTC	CASSRGRPPYEQYF
TRBJ1-6	TRBD1	.	TRBV4-3	TGCGCCAGCAGCCAATTACAGGGGGATTCACCCCTCCACTTT	CASSQLQGDSPLHF
TRBJ2-7	TRBD2	.	TRBV28	TGTGCCAGCAGCGGGGGGGAGCAGTACTTC	CASSGGEQYF
TRBJ2-7	.	once	TRBV6-5	TGTGCCAGCAGTTACGAGGGACACTTCTCCGAGCAGTACTTC	CASSYEGHFSEQYF
TRBJ1-1	TRBD1	.	TRBV2	TGTGCCAGCAGAAGGACAGGAGGGACTGAAGCTTTCTTT	CASRRTGGTEAFF
TRBJ2-3	TRBD2	.	TRBV3-1/TRBV3-2	TGTGCCAGCAGCGCACAGCGGGGGCGTGGGACAGATACGCAGTATTTT	CASSAQRGRGTDTQYF
TRBJ1-2	TRBD1	.	TRBV28	TGTGCCAGCACCTCCCAGGCGGGGACAGGTCCTCTTGGCTATGGCTACACCTTC	CASTSQAGTGPLGYGYTF
TRBJ2-3	TRBD2	.	TRBV5-1	TGCGCCAGCAGCGCGAGCGGGGGGCCTAGCACAGATACGCAGTATTTT	CASSASGGPSTDTQYF
TRBJ1-3	.	.	TRBV5-1	TGCGCCAGCAGCTTGGAGTTTCGGGGGGCTACCGGAAACACCATATATTTT	CASSLEFRGATGNTIYF
TRBJ2-7	TRBD2	.	TRBV24-1	TGTGCCACCAGTGAACATCCTAGCGGGGGAACTTACGAGCAGTACTTC	CATSEHPSGGTYEQYF
TRBJ2-1	TRBD1	.	TRBV24-1	TGTGCCACCAGTGATACCCAGGACAGGGGATACAATGAGCAGTTCTTC	CATSDTQDRGYNEQFF
TRBJ2-1	.	.	TRBV2	TGTGCCAGCACCCCCCCACAAGCGGGCTACAATGAGCAGTTCTTC	CASTPPQAGYNEQFF
TRBJ2-7	TRBD1	once	TRBV4-1	TGCGCCAGCAGCCAGACGGGACAGGGGTTCCCTTACGAGCAGTACTTC	CASSQTGQGFPYEQYF
TRBJ2-3	.	.	TRBV6-2/TRBV6-3	TGTGCCAGCAGTTACTCGGAGGGGCCGGCTGGGGATACGCAGTATTTT	CASSYSEGPAGDTQYF
TRBJ1-2	.	.	TRBV11-2	TGTGCCAGCAGCGGGGTAGGGGCGGGAGGCTACACCTTC	CASSGVGAGGYTF
TRBJ2-4	.	.	TRBV7-2	TGTGCCAGCAGCCTGATGGCCTCCATTCAGTACTTC	CASSLMASIQYF
TRBJ2-7	.	.	TRBV5-6	TGTGCCAGCATCCCGTATAGGGGCAGGGGGGCCTACGAGCAGTACTTC	CASIPYRGRGAYEQYF
TRBJ1-2	TRBD1	.	TRBV6-5	TGTGCCAGCCTCCGACAGGGGATAAACTATGGCTACACCTTC	CASLRQGINYGYTF
TRBJ1-3	TRBD1	.	TRBV6-5	TGTGCCAGCAGCCCCAATACAGGGGGTGGAAACACCATATATTTT	CASSPNTGGGNTIYF
TRBJ2-7	TRBD2	many	TRBV7-9	TGTGCCAGCAGCTCTAATCCCCCTACTAGCGGGAGGGCCGGCGAGCAGTACTTC	CASSSNPPTSGRAGEQYF
TRBJ2-1	.	.	TRBV7-3	TGTGCCAGCAGCTCACTCGGACTATCCTACAATGAGCAGTTCTTC	CASSSLGLSYNEQFF
TRBJ1-4	.	.	TRBV11-3	TGTGCCAGCACTCTAAGTGCTCCCCGGGGGACTAATGAAAAACTGTTTTTT	CASTLSAPRGTNEKLFF
TRBJ1-5	.	.	TRBV19	TGTGCCAGTAAGATCGGGCAGGGAGGTCAGCCCCAGCATTTT	CASKIGQGGQPQHF
TRBJ2-7	TRBD2	.	TRBV18	TGTGCCAGCTCACCAGGGGCTAGCGGGAGCTACGAGCAGTACTTC	CASSPGASGSYEQYF
TRBJ1-2	.	.	TRBV9	TGTGCCAGCAGCACCCCCGTCCAGGGGCGATCTGGCTACACCTTC	CASSTPVQGRSGYTF
TRBJ2-3	.	.	TRBV21-1	TGTGCCAGCAGCCCCCGGGACAACACAGATACGCAGTATTTT	CASSPRDNTDTQYF
TRBJ1-5	.	.	TRBV7-2	TGTGCCAGCAGCTTAGTTGCGGGAAATGGCAATCAGCCCCAGCATTTT	CASSLVAGNGNQPQHF
TRBJ1-6	.	few	TRBV5-6	TGTGCCAGCAGCCCGGGACTGTACTATAATTCACCCCTCCACTTT	CASSPGLYYNSPLHF
TRBJ1-2	.	.	TRBV6-6	TGTGCCAGCAGTTACGGGGGGGCCGGCTATGGCTACACCTTC	CASSYGGAGYGYTF
TRBJ1-4	.	.	TRBV28	TGTGCCAGCAGTTCGGGAATTAATGAAAAACTGTTTTTT	CASSSGINEKLFF
TRBJ2-5	.	.	TRBV5-4	TGTGCCAGCAGCCCCGGAGGGGGCCGGGAGACCCAGTACTTC	CASSPGGGRETQYF
TRBJ2-7	.	.	TRBV6-5	TGTGCCAGCACCGGGAATTCACTCGAGCAGTACTTC	CASTGNSLEQYF
TRBJ2-7	TRBD2	.	TRBV5-4	TGTGCCAGCAGCCGCGGGGCTAGCGGGGGGGCCAAGGGGTACGAGCAGTACTTC	CASSRGASGGAKGYEQYF
TRBJ1-5	.	.	TRBV29-1	TGCAGCGTTATGACATATAGCAATCAGCCCCAGCATTTT	CSVMTYSNQPQHF
TRBJ2-1	TRBD2	.	TRBV28	TGTGCCAGCAGTACTCTTAGCGGGAGATCTCACTACAATGAGCAGTTCTTC	CASSTLSGRSHYNEQFF
TRBJ2-6	.	.	TRBV19	TGTGCCAGTAGTACCCAGGGTAACATCCCCGGCGTCCTGACTTTC	CASSTQGNIPGVLTF
TRBJ2-3	.	few	TRBV20-1	TGCAGTGCTACTGAGGCGGGGCGGGATACGCAGTATTTT	CSATEAGRDTQYF
TRBJ1-2	TRBD1	.	TRBV5-6	TGTGCCAGCTCCGACAGGGGAAGTAACTATGGCTACACCTTC	CASSDRGSNYGYTF
TRBJ1-2	TRBD1	.	TRBV24-1	TGTGCCACCAGTGACACGGGACAGTATGGCTACACCTTC	CATSDTGQYGYTF
TRBJ1-2	TRBD1	.	TRBV9	TGTGCCAGCAGCCAAGGGGGGGACAGGTTTGGCTACACCTTC	CASSQGGDRFGYTF
TRBJ1-1	TRBD1	few	TRBV6-5	TGTGCCAGCAACAAATATGACAGGGGCCCTGAAGCTTTCTTT	CASNKYDRGPEAFF
TRBJ2-7	.	.	TRBV15	TGTGCCACCAGCGCGGGACTGAGCTACGAGCAGTACTTC	CATSAGLSYEQYF
TRBJ1-1	.	.	TRBV6-5	TGTGCCAGCAGTACAAGGGGGGGAGTCGCCACTGAAGCTTTCTTT	CASSTRGGVATEAFF